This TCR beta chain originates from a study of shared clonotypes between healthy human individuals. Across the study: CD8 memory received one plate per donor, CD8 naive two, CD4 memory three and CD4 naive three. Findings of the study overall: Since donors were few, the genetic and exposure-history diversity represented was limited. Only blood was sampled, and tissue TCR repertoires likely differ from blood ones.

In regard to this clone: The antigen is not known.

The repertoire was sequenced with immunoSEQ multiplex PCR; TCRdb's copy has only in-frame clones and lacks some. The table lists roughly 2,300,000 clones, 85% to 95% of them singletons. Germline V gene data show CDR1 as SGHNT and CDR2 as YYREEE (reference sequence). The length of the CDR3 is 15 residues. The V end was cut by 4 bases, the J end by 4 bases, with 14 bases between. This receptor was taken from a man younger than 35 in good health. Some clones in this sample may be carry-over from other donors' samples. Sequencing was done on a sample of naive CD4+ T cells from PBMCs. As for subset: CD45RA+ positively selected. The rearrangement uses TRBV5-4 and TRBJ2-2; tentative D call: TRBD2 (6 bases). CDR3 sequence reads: CASSGGLPGTGELFF. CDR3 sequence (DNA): TGTGCCAGCAGCGGGGGACTGCCGGGCACCGGGGAGCTGTTTTTT.